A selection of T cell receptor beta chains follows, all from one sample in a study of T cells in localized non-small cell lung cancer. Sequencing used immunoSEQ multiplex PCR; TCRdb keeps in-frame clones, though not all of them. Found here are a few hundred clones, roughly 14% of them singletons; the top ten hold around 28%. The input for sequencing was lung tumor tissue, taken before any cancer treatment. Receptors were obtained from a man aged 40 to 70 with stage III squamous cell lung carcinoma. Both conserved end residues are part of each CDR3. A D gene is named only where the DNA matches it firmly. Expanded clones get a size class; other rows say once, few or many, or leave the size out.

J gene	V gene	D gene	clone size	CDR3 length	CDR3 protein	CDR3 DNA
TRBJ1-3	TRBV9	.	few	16	CASSSATARHGNTIYF	TGTGCCAGCAGCTCTGCGACAGCCCGGCATGGAAACACCATATATTTT
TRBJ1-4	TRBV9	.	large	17	CASSAGSQLATNEKLFF	TGTGCCAGCAGCGCCGGGAGCCAACTCGCAACTAATGAAAAACTGTTTTTT
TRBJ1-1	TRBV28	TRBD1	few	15	CASSGDRAKYTEAFF	TGTGCCAGCAGTGGGGACAGGGCGAAGTACACTGAAGCTTTCTTT
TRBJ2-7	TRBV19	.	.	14	CASSNTAGAYEQYF	TGTGCCAGTAGTAATACGGCTGGGGCCTACGAGCAGTACTTC
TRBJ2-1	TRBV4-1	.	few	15	CASSQETFSYNEQFF	TGCGCCAGCAGCCAAGAGACATTTTCCTACAATGAGCAGTTCTTC
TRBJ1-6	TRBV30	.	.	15	CAWSKGDFYNSPLHF	TGTGCCTGGAGTAAGGGGGATTTCTATAATTCACCCCTCCACTTT
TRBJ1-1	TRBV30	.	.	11	CAWGSARSTFF	TGTGCCTGGGGGTCGGCCCGTTCGACTTTCTTT
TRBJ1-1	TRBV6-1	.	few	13	CASSEGAGTEAFF	TGTGCCAGCAGTGAAGGCGCAGGGACTGAAGCTTTCTTT
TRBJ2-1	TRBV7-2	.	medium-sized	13	CASSARRDNEQFF	TGTGCCAGCAGCGCCCGTAGGGACAATGAGCAGTTCTTC
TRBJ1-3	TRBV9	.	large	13	CASSRGDGNTIYF	TGTGCCAGCAGTCGGGGAGATGGAAACACCATATATTTT
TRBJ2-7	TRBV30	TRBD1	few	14	CAWTRDRGHYEQYF	TGTGCCTGGACCAGGGACAGGGGCCACTACGAGCAGTACTTC
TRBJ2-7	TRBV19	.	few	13	CASSPGLGYEQYF	TGTGCCAGTAGCCCCGGCCTTGGTTACGAGCAGTACTTC
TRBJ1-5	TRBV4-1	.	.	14	CASSPSGADQPQHF	TGCGCCAGCAGCCCCTCAGGGGCCGATCAGCCCCAGCATTTT
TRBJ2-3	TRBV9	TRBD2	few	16	CASSGGTSGLTDTQYF	TGTGCCAGCAGCGGAGGGACTAGCGGGCTCACAGATACGCAGTATTTT
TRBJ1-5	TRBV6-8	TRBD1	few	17	CASSYGGTDYSNQPQHF	TGTGCCAGCAGTTACGGGGGGACAGATTATAGCAATCAGCCCCAGCATTTT
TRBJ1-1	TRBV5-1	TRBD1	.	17	CASSLYPRDSLNTEAFF	TGCGCCAGCAGCTTGTACCCTCGGGACAGCCTGAACACTGAAGCTTTCTTT
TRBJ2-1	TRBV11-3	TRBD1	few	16	CASSQYRGRVGNEQFF	TGTGCCAGCAGCCAGTACAGGGGGCGGGTGGGCAATGAGCAGTTCTTC
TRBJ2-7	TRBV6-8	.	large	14	CASSTWGVQDEQYF	TGTGCCAGCAGTACTTGGGGGGTTCAGGACGAGCAGTACTTC
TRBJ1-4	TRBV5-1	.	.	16	CASSLLTGNGVEKLFF	TGCGCCAGCAGCTTGCTCACCGGGAACGGGGTTGAAAAACTGTTTTTT
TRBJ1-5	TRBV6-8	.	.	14	CASTGRVSNQPQHF	TGTGCCAGCACCGGCAGGGTTAGCAATCAGCCCCAGCATTTT
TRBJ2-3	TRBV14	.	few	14	CASSHPRRTDTQYF	TGTGCCAGCAGCCACCCCCGGAGGACAGATACGCAGTATTTT
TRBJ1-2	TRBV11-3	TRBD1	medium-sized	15	CASSPQGQGAYGYTF	TGTGCCAGCAGCCCTCAGGGACAGGGGGCGTATGGCTACACCTTC
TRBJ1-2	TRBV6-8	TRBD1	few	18	CASSSTGEPSQANYGYTF	TGTGCCAGCAGTTCCACAGGGGAACCCTCCCAAGCTAACTATGGCTACACCTTC
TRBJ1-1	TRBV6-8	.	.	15	CASSYRQVINTEAFF	TGTGCCAGCAGTTACCGACAGGTAATAAACACTGAAGCTTTCTTT
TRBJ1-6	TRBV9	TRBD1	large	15	CASSDAGTGDSPLHF	TGTGCCAGCAGCGACGCCGGGACAGGGGATTCACCCCTCCACTTT
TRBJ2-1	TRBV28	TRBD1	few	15	CASRLPGQARLEQFF	TGTGCCAGCAGACTACCGGGACAGGCGAGATTGGAGCAGTTCTTC
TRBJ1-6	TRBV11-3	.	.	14	CASSTGTRNSPLHF	TGTGCCAGCAGCACGGGGACCAGAAATTCACCCCTCCACTTT
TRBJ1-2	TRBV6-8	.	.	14	CASREMDSLGGYTF	TGTGCCAGCAGGGAAATGGACAGTTTGGGAGGCTACACCTTC
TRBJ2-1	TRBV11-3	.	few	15	CASSPNRVTGNEQFF	TGTGCCAGCAGCCCAAACCGGGTTACGGGGAATGAGCAGTTCTTC
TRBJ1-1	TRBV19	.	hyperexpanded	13	CASSRTEDTEAFF	TGTGCCAGTAGCCGGACAGAGGACACTGAAGCTTTCTTT
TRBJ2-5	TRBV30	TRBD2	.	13	CAWSGGEKETQYF	TGTGCCTGGAGCGGGGGGGAAAAAGAGACCCAGTACTTC
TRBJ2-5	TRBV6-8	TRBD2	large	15	CASAGVAGGQETQYF	TGTGCCAGCGCCGGGGTAGCGGGGGGCCAAGAGACCCAGTACTTC
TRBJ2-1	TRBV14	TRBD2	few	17	CASSQGLAGGAGNEQFF	TGTGCCAGCAGCCAGGGACTAGCGGGGGGTGCTGGCAATGAGCAGTTCTTC
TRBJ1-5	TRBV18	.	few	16	CASSPGTLDGNQPQHF	TGTGCCAGCTCACCGGGCACCCTGGATGGCAATCAGCCCCAGCATTTT
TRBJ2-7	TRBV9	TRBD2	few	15	CASSVEAGGSYEQYF	TGTGCCAGCAGCGTAGAGGCGGGGGGCTCCTACGAGCAGTACTTC
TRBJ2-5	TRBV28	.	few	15	CASSQISVYQETQYF	TGTGCCAGCTCCCAAATCTCGGTGTACCAAGAGACCCAGTACTTC
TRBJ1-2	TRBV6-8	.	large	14	CASSYSNDGGGYTF	TGTGCCAGCAGTTACTCGAATGACGGTGGTGGCTACACCTTC
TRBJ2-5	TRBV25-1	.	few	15	CASSEFTGVGETQYF	TGTGCCAGCAGTGAATTTACGGGGGTGGGAGAGACCCAGTACTTC
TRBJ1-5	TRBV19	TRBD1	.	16	CASSYFRQGARQPQHF	TGTGCCAGTAGCTACTTCCGACAGGGGGCCCGTCAGCCCCAGCATTTT
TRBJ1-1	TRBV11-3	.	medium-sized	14	CASSARGEYTEAFF	TGTGCCAGCAGCGCGAGGGGGGAATATACTGAAGCTTTCTTT
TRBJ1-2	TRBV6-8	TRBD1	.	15	CASRTGRDRAYGYTF	TGTGCCAGCAGGACAGGGAGGGACAGAGCCTATGGCTACACCTTC
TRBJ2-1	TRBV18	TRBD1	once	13	CASSLDRGDREFF	TGTGCCAGCTCGTTAGACAGGGGGGATCGGGAGTTCTTC
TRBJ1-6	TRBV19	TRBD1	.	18	CASSTPTGGSSYNSPLHF	TGTGCCAGTAGTACGCCGACAGGGGGAAGCTCCTATAATTCACCCCTCCACTTT
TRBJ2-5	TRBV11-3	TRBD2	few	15	CASSLSGGEQETQYF	TGTGCCAGCAGCTTATCGGGGGGTGAGCAAGAGACCCAGTACTTC
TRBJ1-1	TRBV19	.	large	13	CASNSLESTGAFF	TGTGCCAGTAATTCCCTCGAAAGTACCGGGGCTTTCTTT
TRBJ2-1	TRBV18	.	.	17	CASSPLQGELVNNEQFF	TGTGCCAGCTCACCCCTACAGGGAGAATTAGTAAATAATGAGCAGTTCTTC
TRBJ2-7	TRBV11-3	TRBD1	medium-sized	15	CASSFGSGGSYEQYF	TGTGCCAGCAGCTTCGGATCAGGGGGCTCCTACGAGCAGTACTTC
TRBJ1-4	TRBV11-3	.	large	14	CASSPRTANEKLFF	TGTGCCAGCAGCCCAAGGACGGCTAATGAAAAACTGTTTTTT
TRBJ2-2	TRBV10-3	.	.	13	CAISEPPTGELFF	TGTGCCATCAGTGAGCCGCCCACCGGGGAGCTGTTTTTT
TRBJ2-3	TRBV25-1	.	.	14	CASSEYAPTDTQYF	TGTGCCAGCAGTGAATACGCCCCCACAGATACGCAGTATTTT
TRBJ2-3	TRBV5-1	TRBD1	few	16	CASSLAGDSYTDTQYF	TGCGCCAGCAGCTTGGCCGGGGACAGCTACACAGATACGCAGTATTTT
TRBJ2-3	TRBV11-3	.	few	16	CASSVEQGASTDTQYF	TGTGCCAGCAGCGTGGAACAGGGAGCCTCCACAGATACGCAGTATTTT
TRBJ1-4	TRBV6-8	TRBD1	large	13	CASSPYRGEKLFF	TGTGCCAGCAGTCCATACAGGGGAGAAAAACTGTTTTTT
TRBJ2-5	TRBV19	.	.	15	CASSIDPGPRETQYF	TGTGCCAGTAGTATAGACCCCGGTCCGAGAGAGACCCAGTACTTC